This T cell receptor (beta chain) is from a study of T-cell reconstitution after alpha-beta-depleted transplantation in children. The CDR3 is made up of 18 amino acids. Germline V CDR1 and CDR2: SEHNR, FQNEAQ (reference sequence). The junction had 11 bases not matched to a gene; V was cut back by 3 bases and J by 0 bases. By share of the sample, this clonotype is medium-sized. Preparation of the TCRbeta library was carried out with unique molecular identifiers. TCRdb re-analysed the PCR reads in MiXCR, keeping a single row per CDR3 protein. The sample shows 250,000 to 400,000 distinct CDR3 sequences, 23% of them seen only once.

This rearrangement joins TRBV7-9 to TRBJ2-3; 8 bases match TRBD2. The receptor comes from a male patient between 10 and 17 years old who had a stem cell transplant for acute lymphoblastic leukemia, so the T cells may come from the graft donor. Sequenced here: PBMCs, mostly from graft donor cells, sampled 180 days after TCRalphabeta/CD19-depleted stem cell transplant. In DNA form, the CDR3 reads TGTGCCAGCAGCTTTAGGTCTCGCGGGAGGTTGAGCACAGATACGCAGTATTTT. This gives the protein CASSFRSRGRLSTDTQYF.